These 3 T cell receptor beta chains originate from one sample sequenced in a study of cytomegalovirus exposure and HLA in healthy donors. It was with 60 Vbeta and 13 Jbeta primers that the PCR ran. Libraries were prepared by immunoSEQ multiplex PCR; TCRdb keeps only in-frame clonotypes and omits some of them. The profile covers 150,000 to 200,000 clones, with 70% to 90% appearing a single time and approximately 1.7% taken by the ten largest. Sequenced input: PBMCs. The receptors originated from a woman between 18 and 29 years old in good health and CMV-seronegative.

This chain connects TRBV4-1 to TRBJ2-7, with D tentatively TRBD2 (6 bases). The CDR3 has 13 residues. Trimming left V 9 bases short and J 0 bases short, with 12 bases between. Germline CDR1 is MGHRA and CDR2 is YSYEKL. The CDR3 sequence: CASSDGGSYEQYF. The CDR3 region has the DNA TGCGCCAGTAGTGACGGGGGCTCCTACGAGCAGTACTTC.

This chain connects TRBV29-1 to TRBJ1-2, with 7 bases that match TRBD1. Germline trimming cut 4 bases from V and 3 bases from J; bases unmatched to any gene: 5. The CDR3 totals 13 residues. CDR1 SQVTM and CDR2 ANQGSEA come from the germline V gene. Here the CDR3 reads CSVVAGGHYGYTF. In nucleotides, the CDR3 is TGCAGCGTTGTGGCAGGGGGACACTATGGCTACACCTTC.

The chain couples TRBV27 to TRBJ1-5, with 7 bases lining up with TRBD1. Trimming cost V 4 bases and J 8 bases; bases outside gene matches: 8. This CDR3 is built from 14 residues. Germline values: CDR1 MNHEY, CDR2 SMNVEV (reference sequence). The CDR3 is CASSSGTDYKPQHF. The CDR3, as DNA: TGTGCCAGCAGTTCCGGGACAGACTATAAGCCCCAGCATTTT.